Here is one TCR beta chain with its context. This record belongs to a study of blood T cell repertoires in COVID-19. Germline V CDR1 and CDR2: SNHLY, FYNNEI. V was shortened by 4 bases and J by 10 bases, with 16 bases between the two germline ends. The CDR3 loop spans 13 amino acids. The authors' processing: Using reference gene primer amplification, nucleated cell counts were estimated. Clones were sequenced by immunoSEQ multiplex PCR, and TCRdb holds only the in-frame ones, with some missing. The D gene and trimming were derived from the DNA, and the V and J assignments and clone size from that table. The data contain hundreds of thousands of clones, approximately 83% of them singletons.

This sequence joins TRBV2 and TRBJ1-1, with D possibly being TRBD1 (5 bases). The sequencing input was PBMCs or T cells enriched from blood (not recorded which). The receptor was isolated from a woman aged 50 to 60 who had been exposed to COVID-19. The DNA of the CDR3 is TGTGCCAGCAGTGCCCGGGGGGGGTGGAGAGCTTTCTTT. This codes for CASSARGGWRAFF.